Below, one T cell receptor (beta chain) is given with its context. The antigen remains undetermined. This sample was taken from a study of T cell responses to AZD1222 COVID-19 vaccine. Study findings and constraints: It was only a handful of AZD1222 recipients who were seropositive at baseline. Repertoire sampling was restricted to post-peak T cell response timepoints.

Trimming removed 5 bases from V and 2 bases from J, with 7 bases in between. The CDR3 loop spans 13 amino acids. Sequenced by immunoSEQ multiplex PCR; TCRdb stores in-frame clones only, minus some. This repertoire shows around 160,000 clones, over 80% found once; its top ten account for approximately 3.8%. The study pooled second doses at about 4 or about 12 weeks. Sequenced here: peripheral blood, sampled 28 days after the second AZD1222 dose. This chain uses TRBV12-3 or TRBV12-4 with TRBJ1-5, with D maybe TRBD1 (5 bases). The TCR comes from an adult who received the AZD1222 COVID-19 vaccine. CDR3 in DNA: TGTGCCAGCAGTCCCAGGGGCAATCAGCCCCAGCATTTT. It encodes CASSPRGNQPQHF.